This TCR beta chain was recovered during a study of shared clonotypes between healthy human individuals. Study summary: Three plates were used per donor for CD4 naive, three for CD4 memory, two for CD8 naive and one for CD8 memory.

Replicate PCRs run on sorted subsets employed 200 ng DNA, roughly 30,000 T cell genomes. Generated by immunoSEQ multiplex PCR, the TCRdb table keeps only in-frame clones and is missing some. This table has roughly 2 million clones, roughly 96% appearing once. Germline V lookup: CDR1 SGHNT, CDR2 YYREEE (reference sequence). The CDR3 is 13 residues long. Trimming removed 4 bases at V and 9 bases at J, with 14 bases between. This chain uses TRBV5-4 with TRBJ2-1; D ambiguous. The TCR comes from a man younger than 30 in good health. Sequencing was carried out using naive CD4+ T cells sorted from blood. Stated subset: CD45RA+ positively selected. This chain's CDR3 is CASSLEQSSEQFF. The CDR3 DNA reads as TGTGCCAGCAGCCTGGAACAGAGTAGTGAGCAGTTCTTC.